The present T cell receptor beta chain was sequenced within a study of CD8 T cells in Susac syndrome. V dropped 0 bases and J dropped 0 bases, with 12 bases sitting between them. This CDR3 has 17 residues. Germline loops: CDR1 MNHEY, CDR2 SVGAGI. Random hexamers were used to reverse transcribe roughly 0.5 to 1 ug of RNA. The authors amplified TCR beta CDR3 across 54 Vbeta and 13 Jbeta using immunoSEQ multiplex PCR. TCRdb re-derived calls from the immunoSEQ multiplex PCR reads in MiXCR, one entry per CDR3 protein. The table has about 160,000 distinct CDR3 sequences, over 85% seen once. Sequencing of TCR beta covered CD8+ and CD4+ T cells obtained from blood. The control participants were healthy donors, and these controls were matched with respect to both age and sex.

Sequencing used CD4+ T cells from PBMCs. V and J are TRBV6-5 and TRBJ1-3, with D unclear. This sequence originates from a human donor in good health. CDR3 sequence: CASSYSISRRSGNTIYF. As DNA, the CDR3 is TGTGCCAGCAGTTACTCGATTAGCAGACGCTCTGGAAACACCATATATTTT.